This T cell receptor (beta chain) was recorded in a study of T cell clonotyping in hematopoietic cell transplantation. As for the study in general: Recipient samples before transplant were obtained post-cytoreduction. Study-wide points: CD4 and CD8 repertoire contributions could not be separated without sorting. At the given depth, recipient repertoires were over 95% de novo clonotypes.

Time point indicated: recipient sample about 28 days before transplant, after cytoreduction. Recipient blood drawn about 28 days pretransplant and days 30, 100, 180 after. This CDR3 is 16 amino acids long. The V end was cut by 5 bases, the J end by 0 bases, with 12 bases between. Germline CDR1 and CDR2: SGHKS and YYEKEE (reference sequence). This clone was seen once. Its antigen remains unknown. Clones were read by immunoSEQ multiplex PCR, and TCRdb kept only the in-frame ones, dropping some. The data contain around 19,000 clones, more than 70% of them singletons. The rearrangement links TRBV5-5 to TRBJ1-6; D unclear. Source: peripheral blood mononuclear cells, taken before stem cell transplant. This clonotype was sampled from a man aged 45 to 65 with acute myeloid leukemia. Some clones in this sample may be carry-over from other donors' samples. CDR3 nucleotides: TGTGCCAGCAGAGAAGACGGTTCCTCCTATAATTCACCCCTCCACTTT. This gives the protein CASREDGSSYNSPLHF.